This T cell receptor (beta chain) was found in a study of blood T cells in healthy people across ages (dated by TCRdb to between 2014 and 2017). At the level of the whole study: In model experiments, roughly one uniquely barcoded TCR beta cDNA molecule per two T cells was captured by template switching. Age-related changes in TCR beta repertoire diversity were measured in the study by deep sequencing normalized with unique cDNA molecular identifiers. Donors were grouped into four age groups: young (average approximately 15 years), middle-aged (about 38), aged (approximately 67) and long-lived (around 80). To avoid experimental bias, donors of different ages were distributed randomly across sequencing lanes. Two additional independent replicas of 1 million unique cDNA reads from the same blood draw were analyzed for two donors (one aged 18 to 30 and one aged 80 or older).

As concerns this clonotype: What antigen it recognizes has not been identified. Base quality data are lacking; no much larger clone is found one base away.

For this chain, trimming is 4 bases at the V end and 12 bases at the J end, and the number of junction bases without a gene match is 14. Based on the germline V gene (reference sequence), the CDR1 and CDR2 sequences are DFQATT and SNEGSKA. From the cysteine up to the phenylalanine, the CDR3 has a length of 13 residues. Only the CDR3 DNA stays, 39 bases, in frame from base 1. The 35 to 40 donors, aged about 6 to 95 years, were systemically healthy Caucasian individuals from Russia. Around 10 milliliters of peripheral blood were collected from each donor into EDTA-treated Vacutainer tubes. PBMCs were isolated by Ficoll-Paque density-gradient centrifugation, with at least 6 million obtained per sample. Total RNA, at least 5 micrograms per sample, was extracted from PBMCs with Trizol reagent. The percentages of naive CD45RAhigh/CD27high T cells were determined by flow cytometry on a PBMC aliquot from every donor.

What the research found in general, with its limitations: Total diversity estimates from one million sequenced T cells were considered lower bounds and underestimates. Because donor CMV infection status was unknown, age-related changes in expanded clonotypes were potentially confounded. The percentage of naive T cells measured by flow cytometry correlated strongly with observed TCR beta diversity. As age increased, observed TCR beta diversity per million T cells dropped in a roughly linear way, and a significant reduction was already evident by age approximately 40. Bulk unsorted PBMC profiling prevented conclusive comparison of naive and antigen-experienced compartments. Compared with the aged group, more naive CD4+ T cells, fewer expanded clones and increased TCR diversity were shown by the long-lived group, suggesting age selection.

Library preparation employed 5' RACE. Sequencing instrument: Illumina HiSeq 2500. A second about 6 to 11 cycle PCR used a sample-barcoded 5' primer and a J-beta primer mix. A template-switch 5' adaptor carrying 12 random nucleotides introduced a unique molecular identifier onto each TCR beta cDNA molecule. Each sample yielded at least 2.5 million CDR3-containing paired-end reads. All of the RNA was converted into first-strand cDNA using the Mint cDNA synthesis kit, with a TRBC-specific oligonucleotide serving as the primer. All cDNA was treated with uracil-DNA glycosylase and then went through a first 18-cycle PCR with the universal primers M1SS and BC2_uni_R. The published analysis was carried out like this. Normalization of each sample was performed by random selection of 1 million high-quality reads, each carrying a distinct molecular identifier. Reads sharing molecular identifiers were discarded rather than binned into consensus sequences. MiTCR, with a Q25 quality threshold and the strictest error-elimination algorithm, was used for CDR3 identification, clonotype clustering and error correction. A nonparametric unseen species model with Euler transformation was used to estimate a lower bound on total TCR beta diversity. TCRdb took the public reads, trimmed them with fastp at Q25, ran MiXCR for clone calling and kept in-frame beta chains. All rows with the same CDR3 protein become a single entry with the most common DNA and genes. Clone size and V and J calls follow TCRdb, not the original study. In this sample the table shows 890,000 or so distinct CDR3 sequences, under 80% of which occur a single time. The top ten clones comprise 28% of the sample.

This chain joins TRBV20-1 to TRBJ1-2; TRBD1 lines up with 7 middle nucleotides. Sequences were obtained from blood. The TCR comes from a man younger than 45 in good health. CDR3 reads: CSAKMTGKQGDTF. The sequenced DNA is TGCAGTGCTAAGATGACAGGAAAGCAGGGGGACACCTTC.